The clone carrying this T cell receptor beta chain was seen only a few times. Its antigen is not known. The data belong to a study of blood T cells in healthy people across ages. Whole-study findings and limits: Aged donors had fewer naive CD4+ cells and lower diversity than long-lived donors. Per million T cells, TCR beta diversity dropped roughly linearly as age increased. No conclusive comparison of naive versus antigen-experienced cells was possible with unsorted PBMCs.

This CDR3 is 13 amino acids long. The V end was cut by 2 bases, the J end by 3 bases, with 8 bases between. Germline V CDR1 and CDR2: MNHEY, SVGEGT. A J-beta primer mix and a sample-barcoded 5' primer were used in a second PCR of about 6 to 12 cycles. Unique molecular identifiers of 12 random nucleotides labeled each cDNA. A single record per CDR3 protein comes from TCRdb applying MiXCR to the 5' RACE reads. The sample carries about 1.6 million distinct CDR3 sequences, around 35% recorded once. J is TRBJ2-7 and V is TRBV6-2 or TRBV6-3; no firm D call. Sequencing was carried out using blood. The clonotype comes from a woman aged 25-40 years in good health. This CDR3 is CASSYRFDYEQYF. The CDR3 region has the DNA TGTGCCAGCAGTTACAGGTTTGACTACGAGCAGTACTTC.